This T cell receptor (beta chain) stems from a study of T cells in Graves' hyperthyroidism and ophthalmopathy. About the research overall: Pretreatment peripheral blood was obtained at initial diagnosis. Study-wide results and caveats: In blood, most of the thyroid clonotypes expanded above 0.001 were also present.

Patients aged 18 to 65 had newly diagnosed hyperthyroidism of under 2 months' duration. Any patient presenting with uncontrolled infection, other autoimmune disease, pregnancy or lactation was left out. V shed 6 bases, J shed 7 bases, and the junction held 9 bases outside the gene matches. The CDR3 spans 15 residues. About this clonotype itself: Its target is unknown.

Amplified TCR beta CDR3 regions derived from RNA transcripts. The HTBI primer set was used in a first-round RT-PCR of the TCR CDR3. TCRdb redid the calling of the multiplex PCR reads with MiXCR, one entry per CDR3 protein. The repertoire holds over 450,000 distinct CDR3 sequences, with around 15% as singletons. The specimen was blood. The V gene is TRBV12-3 or TRBV12-4, the J gene TRBJ2-1; 10 bases are a match to TRBD2. The sequence was collected from a woman aged 18-29 years with Graves' hyperthyroidism. The CDR3 protein is CASRISGRFRNEQFF. CDR3 bases: TGTGCCAGCAGGATTAGCGGGAGGTTTAGGAATGAGCAGTTCTTC.